The following is a TCR beta chain sequence with its context. What it binds is not known. Clones were read by immunoSEQ multiplex PCR, and TCRdb kept only the in-frame ones, dropping some. The table includes 66,000 or so clones, about four fifths detected once. These data originate in a study of T cell responses to AZD1222 COVID-19 vaccine. CDR3 length: 13 amino acids. In germline, CDR1 is MNHEY, CDR2 SVGEGT. Trimming removed 5 bases at V and 8 bases at J, with 13 bases between. Study-wide findings and caveats: In a largely white British group with more females than males, clonal diversity was possibly underestimated. Receipt of two AZD1222 doses was followed by a rise in Spike-specific TCR breadth and depth. Reportedly, close to half of spike-specific TCRs are directed against unmutated variant regions.

Sequenced material: peripheral blood, taken on day 0 of MenACWY control vaccination. The receptor's source is an adult in good health. The chain links TRBV6-2 or TRBV6-3 to TRBJ2-1; TRBD2 is a possible D gene (5 bases). CDR3 nucleotide sequence: TGTGCCAGCAGTCGCGGGCCTGCGTATGAGCAGTTCTTC. Protein product: CASSRGPAYEQFF.